The T cell receptor (beta chain) described here comes from a study of chemoradiotherapy in HPV16-positive cancers. Looking at the study overall: A couple of HPV16-positive patients' cells yielded candidate HPV-specific clones and common motifs.

The method was immunoSEQ multiplex PCR; TCRdb's version includes in-frame clones alone and lacks a portion of them. Here the sample spans approximately 940 clones, approximately 69% being singletons. CDR3 size: 13 residues. CDR1 and CDR2 from the germline V gene are GTSNPN and SVGIG (reference sequence). V was trimmed by 3 bases and J by 4 bases, leaving 10 bases between them. This clone was detected only once. The rearrangement uses TRBV30 and TRBJ2-1; TRBD2 might be the D (6 bases). Source: tumor tissue, taken from a patient who underwent chemoradiotherapy. This receptor was identified in a human donor with HPV-associated anogenital cancer. CDR3 loop: CAWSRGGYNEQFF. In DNA, the CDR3 is TGTGCCTGGAGCAGAGGAGGGTACAATGAGCAGTTCTTC.